The 19 T cell receptor beta chains in this list originate from one sample, sequenced in a study of blood T cells in healthy people across ages. It was with a sample-barcoded 5' primer and a J-beta primer mix that a second PCR of about 6 to 11 cycles was run. TCRdb independently ran MiXCR on the 5' RACE reads; one entry per CDR3 protein. The sample yields under 850,000 distinct CDR3 sequences, around 34% seen once. Sequencing was performed on blood. These receptors originate from a man aged 18-30 years in good health.

The sample holds a few counts of this clonotype. The chain combines TRBV25-1 with TRBJ1-6, with no clear D. V shed 1 base and J shed 7 bases, with 11 bases lying between them. Germline CDR1 reads MGHDK; CDR2 reads SYGVNS. The CDR3 has 15 amino acids. This CDR3 is CASSESRRSNSPLHF. The CDR3 DNA is TGTGCCAGCAGTGAATCGCGGCGGTCAAATTCACCCCTCCACTTT.

The chain links TRBV5-1 to TRBJ1-5, with 7 bases identical to TRBD1. CDR1 and CDR2 from the germline V gene are SGHRS and YFSETQ. The CDR3 spans 15 residues. V gave up 4 bases and J gave up 2 bases; unmatched junction bases: 6. DNA of the CDR3: TGCGCCAGCAGCCTGACAGGGTTTGGCAATCAGCCCCAGCATTTT. The encoded protein is CASSLTGFGNQPQHF.

This clonotype was seen ten or more times. The rearrangement links TRBV24-1 to TRBJ2-4; maybe TRBD1 (6 bases). The V gene's germline CDR1 is KGHDR and CDR2 SFDVKD. The CDR3 is 15 amino acids. With 3 bases removed from V and 2 bases from J, the gap between germline ends came to 10 bases. The CDR3 protein is CATSDVRGSKNIQYF. Written as DNA, the CDR3 is TGTGCCACCAGTGATGTCAGGGGCTCCAAAAACATTCAGTACTTC.

The chain uses TRBV5-1 and TRBJ1-1; D perhaps matches TRBD1 (5 bases). This CDR3 region has 13 residues. The V and J ends lost 5 bases and 11 bases respectively, with 19 bases between them. The germline CDR1 and CDR2 sequences are SGHRS and YFSETQ. The CDR3 protein is CASSRTGLSEAFF. For the CDR3, the DNA is TGCGCCAGCAGTAGAACAGGACTCTCAGAGGCTTTCTTT.

The chain uses TRBV4-1 and TRBJ2-3; tentative D call: TRBD2 (5 bases). V lost 2 bases, J lost 5 bases, and 17 bases lay in between. Looked up from germline, CDR1 is MGHRA and CDR2 is YSYEKL. The CDR3 is 16 amino acids. The CDR3 is CASSQRWAPEGDTQYF. For the CDR3, the DNA is TGCGCCAGCAGCCAAAGATGGGCACCTGAGGGAGATACGCAGTATTTT.

This clonotype was counted only a few times. The rearrangement links TRBV6-2 or TRBV6-3 to TRBJ1-5; no clear D. Between the trimmed V and J ends, which lost 0 bases and 1 base, there was a span of 10 bases. This CDR3 spans 16 amino acids. Germline V gene data show CDR1 as MNHEY and CDR2 as SVGEGT. CDR3 sequence reads: CASSYSGRLSNQPQHF. For the CDR3, the DNA is TGTGCCAGCAGTTACTCGGGTCGGTTGAGCAATCAGCCCCAGCATTTT.

This clonotype was counted only a few times. V gene TRBV4-2 combines with J gene TRBJ1-4; the D gene is possibly TRBD1 (6 bases). Trimming took off 0 bases at V and 5 bases at J, with 10 bases between the two ends. This CDR3 is 15 amino acids long. In germline, CDR1 is LGHNA, CDR2 YNFKEQ. The CDR3, as DNA: TGTGCCAGCAGCCAAGAGGAGACAGGCAATGAAAAACTGTTTTTT. Amino acids: CASSQEETGNEKLFF.

The rearrangement joins TRBV20-1 to TRBJ1-6, with D tentatively TRBD1 (5 bases). The V gene lost 5 bases and the J gene lost 10 bases, with 21 bases spanning the gap. Germline V gene sequence: CDR1 DFQATT, CDR2 SNEGSKA (reference sequence). The CDR3 length is 15 residues. This CDR3 is CSAPRSGSRESPLHF. CDR3 in DNA: TGCAGTGCTCCCCGCTCAGGGTCAAGAGAATCACCCCTCCACTTT.

This clonotype was seen at least ten times. This chain connects TRBV7-2 to TRBJ2-1; D gene uncertain. V was shortened by 5 bases and J by 4 bases, with 15 bases between the two germline ends. From germline, CDR1 is SGHTA and CDR2 FQGNSA. This CDR3 comprises 15 residues. For the CDR3, the DNA is TGTGCCAGCAGCCGAACACATACTACTTACAATGAGCAGTTCTTC. Amino acids: CASSRTHTTYNEQFF.

In this sample, this clonotype turned up a few times. CDR3 in DNA: TGCAGCGTTTACAGTGTGACTAACTATGGCTACACCTTC. This encodes CSVYSVTNYGYTF. This sequence joins TRBV29-1 and TRBJ1-2; D gene ambiguous. Germline V lookup: CDR1 SQVTM, CDR2 ANQGSEA. Trimming shortened V by 5 bases and J by 0 bases, and 10 bases separated the two germline ends. The CDR3 runs to 13 residues.

The V and J genes are TRBV7-2 and TRBJ1-1; D call uncertain. With 3 bases removed from V and 0 bases from J, the gap between germline ends came to 11 bases. This CDR3 spans 15 amino acids. CDR1 and CDR2 from the germline V gene are SGHTA and FQGNSA. This CDR3 reads CASSFGRPMNTEAFF. The CDR3 region has the DNA TGTGCCAGCAGCTTTGGAAGGCCCATGAACACTGAAGCTTTCTTT.

In its sample, this clonotype was seen many times. J is TRBJ2-4 and V is TRBV12-3 or TRBV12-4, with D unresolved. Trimming took off 3 bases at V and 1 base at J, with 7 bases between the two ends. The CDR3 consists of 14 residues. CDR3 bases: TGTGCCAGCAGTTTCTCCGGGGCCAAAAACATTCAGTACTTC. It translates to CASSFSGAKNIQYF.

The chain carries TRBV7-9 and TRBJ2-7, with D tentatively TRBD1 (6 bases). The end of the DNA is better explained by TRBJ2-4, so the J call may be wrong. The CDR3 length is 15 residues. Germline CDR1 SEHNR, CDR2 FQNEAQ (reference sequence). CDR3 sequence reads: CASSLDGGRGNIQYF. The CDR3, as DNA: TGTGCCAGCAGCTTAGATGGGGGCAGGGGAAACATTCAGTACTTC.

The chain joins TRBV12-3 or TRBV12-4 to TRBJ2-4; 8 bases align to TRBD1. Trimming at V came to 5 bases and at J to 2 bases, leaving 11 bases not matched to a gene. The CDR3 sequence is 17 residues long. In DNA form, the CDR3 reads TGTGCCAGCAGTCCCGGCGGGGCAGGGGGCACCAAAAACATTCAGTACTTC. Protein sequence: CASSPGGAGGTKNIQYF.

The sample holds a few counts of this clonotype. The V gene is TRBV4-2, the J gene TRBJ2-3; D possibly corresponds to TRBD2 (5 bases). CDR1 LGHNA and CDR2 YNFKEQ come from the germline V gene. The germline V and J ends were trimmed by 0 bases and 4 bases, with 8 bases remaining between them. This CDR3 has 14 amino acids. The CDR3: CASSQEPGADTQYF. CDR3 coding DNA: TGTGCCAGCAGCCAAGAACCCGGGGCAGATACGCAGTATTTT.

The rearrangement links TRBV18 to TRBJ2-7; 10 bases are shared with TRBD1. Germline CDR1 is KGHSH and CDR2 is LQKENI. CDR3 length equals 14 residues. The V gene end was trimmed by 10 bases and the J gene end by 6 bases; junction bases not matched to a gene: 12. CDR3: CATQGTGVFGEQYF. Here the CDR3 DNA reads TGTGCCACCCAGGGGACAGGGGTGTTTGGCGAGCAGTACTTC.

This clonotype was seen a few times. This rearrangement joins TRBV4-3 to TRBJ2-2, with D possibly matching TRBD2 (5 bases). This CDR3 region has 19 residues. The germline gives CDR1 LGHNA, CDR2 YSLEER. Trimming left V 0 bases short and J 3 bases short, with 20 bases between. The CDR3 loop reads CASSQDPGVGESYTGELFF. The DNA for the CDR3 is TGCGCCAGCAGCCAAGATCCCGGGGTCGGGGAGTCCTACACCGGGGAGCTGTTTTTT.

This clonotype was picked up a small number of times. J is TRBJ2-7 and V is TRBV4-3; D not resolved. The CDR3 has 15 residues. Trimming took off 4 bases at V and 3 bases at J, with 16 bases between the two ends. Germline assignment: CDR1 LGHNA and CDR2 YSLEER. CDR3 region: CASSLSGLIHYEQYF. The CDR3 region has the DNA TGCGCCAGCAGCCTCTCCGGATTGATACACTACGAGCAGTACTTC.

The chain carries TRBV11-2 and TRBJ2-7, with 7 bases fitting TRBD2. The germline V gene has CDR1 SGHAT and CDR2 FQNNGV. This CDR3 region has 14 residues. The ends lost 5 bases at V and 2 bases at J; junction bases unmatched: 6. The CDR3 DNA reads as TGTGCCAGCAGCCTCGGACTAGGGCCCTACGAGCAGTACTTC. It specifies CASSLGLGPYEQYF.